Each of the 8 T cell receptor beta chains below was sequenced from the same sample in a study of cytomegalovirus exposure and HLA in healthy donors. A multiplex PCR was run with 60 Vbeta primers and 13 Jbeta primers. Produced via immunoSEQ multiplex PCR; TCRdb's table is partial and in-frame only. This table holds approximately 96,000 clones, about 74% found once. The sequenced material came from PBMCs. Receptors were obtained from a male donor in good health and CMV-seronegative.

The CDR3 DNA reads TGTGCCAGCAGCTTACAAAGTCGAGTGCAAGAGACCCAGTACTTC. Residues: CASSLQSRVQETQYF. The chain employs TRBV7-2 and TRBJ2-5; D unclear. Germline-derived CDR1 and CDR2 are SGHTA and FQGNSA. The CDR3 is 15 residues long. Trimming cost V 2 bases and J 2 bases, with 12 bases left between them.

This clone was counted once. The genes are TRBV19 and TRBJ2-1; D gene unclear. This CDR3 comprises 16 residues. Trimming stripped 0 bases from V and 0 bases from J, with 9 bases between. Germline CDR1 LNHDA, CDR2 SQIVND (reference sequence). In DNA, the CDR3 is TGTGCCAGTAGTATAGATCCGGCTAGCTCCTACAATGAGCAGTTCTTC. It is translated as CASSIDPASSYNEQFF. Full variable domain (missing parts from reference TRBV19 and TRBJ2-1): DGGITQSPKYLFRKEGQNVTLSCEQNLNHDAMYWYRQDPGQGLRLIYYSQIVNDFQKGDIAEGYSVSREKKESFPLTVTSAQKNPTAFYLCASSIDPASSYNEQFFGPGTRLTVL.

This chain joins TRBV25-1 and TRBJ2-7; D might be TRBD1 (6 bases). The V end was cut by 8 bases, the J end by 6 bases, with 23 bases between. The CDR3 spans 15 residues. Germline CDR1 MGHDK, CDR2 SYGVNS. This chain's CDR3 is CASQKPKTGLGEQYF. CDR3 bases: TGTGCCAGCCAAAAACCAAAGACAGGTTTAGGCGAGCAGTACTTC.

V and J are TRBV28 and TRBJ1-5, with 7 nucleotides matching TRBD1. The CDR3 runs to 14 residues. V was clipped by 6 bases and J by 4 bases; unmatched bases: 6. CDR1 and CDR2 from the germline V gene are MDHEN and SYDVKM. The CDR3 region is CASSLGQNNQPQHF. The CDR3 DNA reads TGTGCCAGCAGCCTGGGACAGAATAATCAGCCCCAGCATTTT.

This clone is a singleton in its sample. The CDR3 nucleotides are TGTGCCAGCAGTGCTTCTACTAGGGGAAACACCATATATTTT. The encoded protein is CASSASTRGNTIYF. V usage is TRBV2 and J usage is TRBJ1-3; no clear D gene. The ends were cut back, 4 bases at V and 4 bases at J, with 11 bases in the middle. This CDR3 region has 14 residues. Looked up from germline, CDR1 is SNHLY and CDR2 is FYNNEI.

The rearrangement joins TRBV5-8 to TRBJ1-2; D not resolved. Germline V gene lookup returns CDR1 SGHTS and CDR2 YDEGEE. Trimming removed 0 bases from V and 3 bases from J, with 6 bases in between. This CDR3 region has 13 residues. The CDR3 DNA is TGTGCCAGCAGCTTGGGCGCGGACTATGGCTACACCTTC. Protein sequence: CASSLGADYGYTF.

V gene TRBV19 combines with J gene TRBJ2-6, with D unresolved. The CDR3 runs to 12 residues. The germline V gene has CDR1 LNHDA and CDR2 SQIVND (reference sequence). The germline V and J ends were trimmed by 10 bases and 4 bases, with 8 bases remaining between them. This chain's CDR3 is CATQQGANVLTF. For the CDR3, the DNA is TGTGCCACCCAACAGGGGGCCAACGTCCTGACTTTC.

The rearrangement joins TRBV27 to TRBJ1-2; TRBD1 matches 8 bases. Looked up from germline, CDR1 is MNHEY and CDR2 is SMNVEV (reference sequence). Germline trimming cut 6 bases from V and 8 bases from J; bases unmatched to any gene: 11. The CDR3 loop spans 14 amino acids. This chain's CDR3 is CASSDRGALRGYTF. DNA for the CDR3: TGTGCCAGCAGCGACAGGGGCGCCCTCAGGGGCTACACCTTC.